These 3 T cell receptor beta chains were all obtained from the same sample, sequenced in a study of T cells in Graves' hyperthyroidism and ophthalmopathy. Amplified regions were TCR beta CDR3 sequences from RNA transcripts. An initial round of RT-PCR targeting the TCR CDR3 relied on the HTBI primer set. TCRdb redid the calling of the multiplex PCR reads with MiXCR, one entry per CDR3 protein. This sample carries roughly 750,000 distinct CDR3 sequences, 15% to 20% of them seen once, and the ten largest clones take under 9.5%. The sample comprised blood. These receptors all stem from a man aged 18 to 30 with Graves' hyperthyroidism.

In its sample, this clonotype was seen many times. The chain recombines TRBV7-9 with TRBJ2-1, with 7 bases aligning to TRBD1. The germline CDR1 and CDR2 sequences are SEHNR and FQNEAQ (reference sequence). V lost 5 bases and J lost 7; bases outside the gene matches: 11. The CDR3 covers 15 residues. CDR3 residues: CASSLLRQGGNEQFF. DNA of the CDR3: TGTGCCAGCAGCCTTTTGAGACAGGGTGGAAATGAGCAGTTCTTC.

This clonotype was seen a few times. This chain links TRBV2 with TRBJ1-2, with D possibly matching TRBD1 (5 bases). Looked up from germline, CDR1 is SNHLY and CDR2 is FYNNEI. With 5 bases removed from V and 4 bases from J, the gap between germline ends came to 14 bases. This CDR3 region has 14 residues. The CDR3 nucleotides read TGTGCCAGCAGTCCCTCGGGACGGACCTATGGCTACACCTTC. Amino acids: CASSPSGRTYGYTF.

In this sample, this clonotype turned up many times. V usage is TRBV6-5 and J usage is TRBJ2-1; D could derive from TRBD1 or TRBD2 (5 bases each). The V gene's germline CDR1 is MNHEY and CDR2 SVGAGI. Trimming shortened V by 3 bases and J by 4 bases, and 10 bases separated the two germline ends. The CDR3 sequence is 14 residues long. The CDR3 DNA sequence: TGTGCCAGCAGTTATGGTGGGGGTTACAATGAGCAGTTCTTC. This gives the protein CASSYGGGYNEQFF.